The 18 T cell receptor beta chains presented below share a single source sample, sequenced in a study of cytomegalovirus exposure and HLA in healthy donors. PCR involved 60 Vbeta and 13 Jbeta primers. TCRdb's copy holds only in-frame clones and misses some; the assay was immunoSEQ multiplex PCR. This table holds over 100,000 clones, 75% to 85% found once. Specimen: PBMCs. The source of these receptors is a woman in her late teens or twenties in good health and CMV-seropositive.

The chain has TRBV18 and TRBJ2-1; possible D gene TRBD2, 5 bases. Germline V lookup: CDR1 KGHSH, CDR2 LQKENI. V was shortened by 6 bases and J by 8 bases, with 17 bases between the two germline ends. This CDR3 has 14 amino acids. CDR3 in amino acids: CASSNPQLGDEQFF. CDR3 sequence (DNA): TGTGCCAGCTCGAACCCACAACTCGGGGATGAGCAGTTCTTC.

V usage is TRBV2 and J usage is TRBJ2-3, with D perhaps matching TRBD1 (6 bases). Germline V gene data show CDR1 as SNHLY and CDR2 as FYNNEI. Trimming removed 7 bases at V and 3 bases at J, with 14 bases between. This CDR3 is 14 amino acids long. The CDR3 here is CASMRTETTDTQYF. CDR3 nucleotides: TGTGCCAGCATGCGGACAGAAACGACAGATACGCAGTATTTT.

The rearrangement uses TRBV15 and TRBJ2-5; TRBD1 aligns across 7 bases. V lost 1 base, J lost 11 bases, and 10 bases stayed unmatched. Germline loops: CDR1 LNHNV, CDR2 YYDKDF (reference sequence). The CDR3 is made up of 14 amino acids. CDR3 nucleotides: TGTGCCACCAGCAGAGCAAGGCAGGGGGACACTCAGTACTTC. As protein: CATSRARQGDTQYF.

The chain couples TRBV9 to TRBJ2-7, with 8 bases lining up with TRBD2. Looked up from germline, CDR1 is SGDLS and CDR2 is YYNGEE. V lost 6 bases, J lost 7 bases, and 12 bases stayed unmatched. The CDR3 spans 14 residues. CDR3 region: CASTLLAGGGEQYF. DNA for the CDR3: TGTGCCAGCACCCTTCTAGCGGGTGGAGGGGAGCAGTACTTC. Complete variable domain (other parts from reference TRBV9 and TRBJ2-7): DSGVTQTPKHLITATGQRVTLRCSPRSGDLSVYWYQQSLDQGLQFLIQYYNGEERAKGNILERFSAQQFPDLHSELNLSSLELGDSALYFCASTLLAGGGEQYFGPGTRLTVT.

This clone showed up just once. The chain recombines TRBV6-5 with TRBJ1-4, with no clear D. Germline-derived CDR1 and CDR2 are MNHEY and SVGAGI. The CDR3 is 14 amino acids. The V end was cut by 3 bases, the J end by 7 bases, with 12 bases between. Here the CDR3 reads CASSYRQVAEKLFF. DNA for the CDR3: TGTGCCAGCAGTTATAGGCAGGTCGCTGAAAAACTGTTTTTT.

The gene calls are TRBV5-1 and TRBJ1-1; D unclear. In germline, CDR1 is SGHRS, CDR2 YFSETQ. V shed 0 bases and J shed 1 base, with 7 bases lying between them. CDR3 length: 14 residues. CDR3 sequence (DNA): TGCGCCAGCAGCTTGGGAGCGTCGAACACTGAAGCTTTCTTT. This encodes CASSLGASNTEAFF.

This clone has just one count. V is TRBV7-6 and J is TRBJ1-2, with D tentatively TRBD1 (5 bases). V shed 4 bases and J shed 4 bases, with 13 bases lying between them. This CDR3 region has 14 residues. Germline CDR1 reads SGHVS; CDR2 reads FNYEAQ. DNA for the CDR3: TGTGCCAGCAGCTACGGGGACGGGGGCTATGGCTACACCTTC. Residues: CASSYGDGGYGYTF. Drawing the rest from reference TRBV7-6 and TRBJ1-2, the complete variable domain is GAGVSQSPRYKVTKRGQDVALRCDPISGHVSLYWYRQALGQGPEFLTYFNYEAQQDKSGLPNDRFSAERPEGSISTLTIQRTEQRDSAMYRCASSYGDGGYGYTFGSGTRLTVV.

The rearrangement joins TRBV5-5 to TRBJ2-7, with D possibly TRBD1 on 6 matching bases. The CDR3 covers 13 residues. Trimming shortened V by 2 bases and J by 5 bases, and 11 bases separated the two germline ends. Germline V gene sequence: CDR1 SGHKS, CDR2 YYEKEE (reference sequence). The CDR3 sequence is CASSFQGLDEQYF. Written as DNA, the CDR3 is TGTGCCAGCAGCTTCCAGGGGTTAGACGAGCAGTACTTC.

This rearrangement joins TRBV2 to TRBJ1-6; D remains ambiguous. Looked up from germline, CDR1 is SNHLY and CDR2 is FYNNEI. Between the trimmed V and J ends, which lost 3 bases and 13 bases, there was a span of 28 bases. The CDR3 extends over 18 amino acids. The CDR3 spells CASSEGSGPGIDSFPLHF. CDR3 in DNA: TGTGCCAGCAGTGAGGGATCCGGTCCGGGGATTGATTCTTTTCCCCTCCACTTT.

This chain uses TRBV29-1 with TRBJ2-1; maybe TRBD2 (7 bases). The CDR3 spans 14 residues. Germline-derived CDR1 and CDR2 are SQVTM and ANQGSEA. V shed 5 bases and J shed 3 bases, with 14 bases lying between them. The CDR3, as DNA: TGCAGCGTTTTTGGGGGGGCCGTCTACAATGAGCAGTTCTTC. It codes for CSVFGGAVYNEQFF.

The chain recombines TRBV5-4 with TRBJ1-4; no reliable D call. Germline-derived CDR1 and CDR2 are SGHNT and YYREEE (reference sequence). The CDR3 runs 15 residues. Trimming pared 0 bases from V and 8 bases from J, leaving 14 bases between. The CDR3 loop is CASSLDTDPREKLFF. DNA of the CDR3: TGTGCCAGCAGCTTGGACACAGATCCAAGGGAAAAACTGTTTTTT.

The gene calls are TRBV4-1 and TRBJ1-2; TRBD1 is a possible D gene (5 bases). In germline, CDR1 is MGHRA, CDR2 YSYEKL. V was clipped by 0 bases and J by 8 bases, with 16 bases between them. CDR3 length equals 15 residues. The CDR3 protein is CASSQEVGAVIGYTF. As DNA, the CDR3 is TGCGCCAGCAGCCAAGAAGTAGGGGCTGTTATCGGCTACACCTTC.

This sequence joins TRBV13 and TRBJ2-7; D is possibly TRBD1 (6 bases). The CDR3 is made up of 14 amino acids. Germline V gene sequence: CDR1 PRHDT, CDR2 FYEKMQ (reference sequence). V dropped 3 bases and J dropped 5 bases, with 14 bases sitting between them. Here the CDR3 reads CASSFGDTNHEQYF. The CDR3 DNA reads TGTGCCAGCAGCTTTGGGGACACTAATCACGAGCAGTACTTC. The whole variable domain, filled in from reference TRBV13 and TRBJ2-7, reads AAGVIQSPRHLIKEKRETATLKCYPIPRHDTVYWYQQGPGQDPQFLISFYEKMQSDKGSIPDRFSAQQFSDYHSELNMSSLELGDSALYFCASSFGDTNHEQYFGPGTRLTVT.

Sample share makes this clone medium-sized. In DNA, the CDR3 is TGTGCCAGCAGCGTAACAGTGATGGGTGGCTACACCTTC. This codes for CASSVTVMGGYTF. The rearrangement joins TRBV5-4 to TRBJ1-2, with D unclear. The length of the CDR3 is 13 residues. V dropped 4 bases and J dropped 7 bases, with 14 bases sitting between them. Germline lookup yields CDR1 SGHNT and CDR2 YYREEE (reference sequence).

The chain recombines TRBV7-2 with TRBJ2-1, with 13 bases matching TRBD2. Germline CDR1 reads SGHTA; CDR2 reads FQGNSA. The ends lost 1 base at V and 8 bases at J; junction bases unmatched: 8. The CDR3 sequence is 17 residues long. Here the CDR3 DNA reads TGTGCCAGCAGCTTAGTTGAGGGACTAGCGGGGTTATATGAGCAGTTCTTC. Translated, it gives CASSLVEGLAGLYEQFF.

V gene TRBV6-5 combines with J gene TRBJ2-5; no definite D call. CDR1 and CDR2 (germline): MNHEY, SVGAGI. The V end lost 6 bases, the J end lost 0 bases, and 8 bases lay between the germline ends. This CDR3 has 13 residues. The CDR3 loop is CASSRNYQETQYF. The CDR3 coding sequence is TGTGCCAGCAGCCGAAACTACCAAGAGACCCAGTACTTC.

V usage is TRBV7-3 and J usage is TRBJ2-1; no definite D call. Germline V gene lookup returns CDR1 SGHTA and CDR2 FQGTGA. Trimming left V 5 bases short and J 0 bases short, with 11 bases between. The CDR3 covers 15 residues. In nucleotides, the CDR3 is TGTGCCAGCAGCCCCCCAGGTCACTCCTACAATGAGCAGTTCTTC. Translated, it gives CASSPPGHSYNEQFF.

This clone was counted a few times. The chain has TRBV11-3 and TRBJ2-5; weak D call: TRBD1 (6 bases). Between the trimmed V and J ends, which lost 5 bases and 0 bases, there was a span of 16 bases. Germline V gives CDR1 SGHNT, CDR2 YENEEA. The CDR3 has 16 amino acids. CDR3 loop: CASSPGQNLYQETQYF. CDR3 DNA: TGTGCCAGCAGCCCGGGACAAAACCTGTACCAAGAGACCCAGTACTTC.